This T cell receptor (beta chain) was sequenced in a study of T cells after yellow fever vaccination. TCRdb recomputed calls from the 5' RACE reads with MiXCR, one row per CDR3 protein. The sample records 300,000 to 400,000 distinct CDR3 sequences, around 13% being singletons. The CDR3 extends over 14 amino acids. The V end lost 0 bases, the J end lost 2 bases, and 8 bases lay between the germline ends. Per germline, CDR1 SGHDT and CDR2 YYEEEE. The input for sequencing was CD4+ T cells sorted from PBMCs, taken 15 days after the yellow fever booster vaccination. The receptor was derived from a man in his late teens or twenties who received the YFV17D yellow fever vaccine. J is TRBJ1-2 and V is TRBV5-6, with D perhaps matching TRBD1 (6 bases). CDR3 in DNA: TGTGCCAGCAGCTTGGTGGACAGAAACTATGGCTACACCTTC. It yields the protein CASSLVDRNYGYTF.